This entry lists 21 T cell receptor beta chains sequenced from one sample in a study of T cell responses to AZD1222 COVID-19 vaccine. Here immunoSEQ multiplex PCR was the method, and the copy in TCRdb shows in-frame clones only, minus some. Of about 120,000 clones listed, around 85% were seen once; the top ten hold around 6.2%. The sequencing here drew on peripheral blood, taken on day 0 of AZD1222 vaccination. Source of these receptors: an adult in good health.

The chain couples TRBV28 to TRBJ2-7, with D perhaps given as TRBD1 or TRBD2 (6 bases each). Per the germline V gene, CDR1 is MDHEN and CDR2 is SYDVKM. The CDR3 totals 17 residues. The V end lost 10 bases, the J end lost 2 bases, and 27 bases lay between the germline ends. Here the CDR3 DNA reads TGTGCCACCTTGCCCTGGGAGATCGGGGGCCCTACCTACGAGCAGTACTTC. As protein: CATLPWEIGGPTYEQYF.

V and J are TRBV2 and TRBJ2-7, with D unclear. Trimming took 7 bases from V and 3 from J, leaving 7 bases between them. This CDR3 contains 11 residues. The germline gives CDR1 SNHLY, CDR2 FYNNEI. CDR3 coding DNA: TGTGCCAGCACGAACATCTACGAGCAGTACTTC. It encodes CASTNIYEQYF.

The rearrangement links TRBV6-4 to TRBJ2-3; 12 bases agree with TRBD2. The CDR3 totals 15 residues. Germline V gene data show CDR1 as MRHNA and CDR2 as SNTAGT. The junction had 4 bases not matched to a gene; V was cut back by 6 bases and J by 3 bases. The CDR3 is CASSSSGGATDTQYF. DNA for the CDR3: TGTGCCAGCAGCTCTAGCGGGGGGGCGACAGATACGCAGTATTTT.

In its sample, this clone was seen once. This chain uses TRBV5-1 with TRBJ2-7; TRBD2 might be the D (5 bases). Germline loops: CDR1 SGHRS, CDR2 YFSETQ. This CDR3 is built from 17 residues. V dropped 0 bases and J dropped 1 base, with 17 bases sitting between them. The CDR3 is CASSLVGGGRESYEQYF. The CDR3, as DNA: TGCGCCAGCAGCTTGGTGGGTGGTGGGAGAGAGTCCTACGAGCAGTACTTC.

The genes are TRBV5-1 and TRBJ2-2, with 14 bases that match TRBD2. Germline-derived CDR1 and CDR2 are SGHRS and YFSETQ. The length of the CDR3 is 16 residues. Unmatched junction bases numbered 3, after V lost 3 bases and J lost 5 bases. The CDR3 region has the DNA TGCGCCAGCAGCTCAGGACTAGCGGGGGGTACCGGGGAGCTGTTTTTT. Translated, it gives CASSSGLAGGTGELFF.

CDR3 nucleotide sequence: TGTGCCAGCAGTTTCAGCTTGGAAGCTTTCTTT. It yields the protein CASSFSLEAFF. The chain is built from TRBV6-2 or TRBV6-3 and TRBJ1-1; the D is unclear. V lost 4 bases and J lost 8, with 8 bases in between. The CDR3 contains 11 residues. Per germline, CDR1 MNHEY and CDR2 SVGEGT.

The rearrangement joins TRBV7-2 to TRBJ2-3; D remains unclear. CDR1 SGHTA and CDR2 FQGNSA come from the germline V gene. Trimming cost V 1 base and J 5 bases, with 10 bases left between them. The CDR3 runs 14 residues. The CDR3 loop is CASSLEGFGDTQYF. DNA of the CDR3: TGTGCCAGCAGCTTAGAGGGTTTTGGAGATACGCAGTATTTT.

The CDR3 spells CASRQTQGAGGYTF. The CDR3 DNA sequence: TGTGCCAGCAGACAAACACAGGGGGCGGGTGGCTACACCTTC. The chain uses TRBV11-2 and TRBJ1-2; 9 nucleotides agree with TRBD1. Per the germline V gene, CDR1 is SGHAT and CDR2 is FQNNGV. The V gene end was trimmed by 6 bases and the J gene end by 7 bases; junction bases not matched to a gene: 9. The CDR3 length is 14 residues.

The chain uses TRBV11-3 and TRBJ1-6; D is ambiguous. Germline CDR1 and CDR2: SGHNT and YENEEA. The CDR3 contains 11 residues. With 4 bases removed from V and 7 bases from J, the gap between germline ends came to 2 bases. The CDR3 is CASSSNSPLHF. The DNA of the CDR3 is TGTGCCAGCAGCTCAAATTCACCCCTCCACTTT.

V gene TRBV28 combines with J gene TRBJ1-1, with D uncertain. The CDR3 contains 11 residues. The V end lost 8 bases, the J end lost 5 bases, and 9 bases lay between the germline ends. Per germline, CDR1 MDHEN and CDR2 SYDVKM. CDR3 amino acids: CASGSGTEAFF. The CDR3, as DNA: TGTGCCAGCGGAAGTGGGACTGAAGCTTTCTTT. The whole variable domain, filled in from reference TRBV28 and TRBJ1-1, reads DVKVTQSSRYLVKRTGEKVFLECVQDMDHENMFWYRQDPGLGLRLIYFSYDVKMKEKGDIPEGYSVSREKKERFSLILESASTNQTSMYLCASGSGTEAFFGQGTRLTVV.

In nucleotides, the CDR3 is TGTGCCAGCAGCTCAGGGACTAGCGGGGTCTACGAGCAGTACTTC. Protein: CASSSGTSGVYEQYF. The rearrangement links TRBV7-9 to TRBJ2-7; TRBD2 matches 13 bases. Germline trimming cut 4 bases from V and 3 bases from J; bases unmatched to any gene: 3. CDR3 length: 15 residues. Germline values: CDR1 SEHNR, CDR2 FQNEAQ (reference sequence).

J is TRBJ2-3 and V is TRBV11-2; 9 positions agree with TRBD2. The germline V gene encodes CDR1 SGHAT and CDR2 FQNNGV. The V gene end was trimmed by 4 bases and the J gene end by 1 base; junction bases not matched to a gene: 0. The length of the CDR3 is 14 residues. In DNA, the CDR3 is TGTGCCAGCAGCTGGACTAGCGGCACAGATACGCAGTATTTT. It specifies CASSWTSGTDTQYF.

The chain couples TRBV30 to TRBJ1-5; D remains ambiguous. V lost 3 bases and J lost 5, with 11 bases in between. This CDR3 has 13 amino acids. Germline V gene data show CDR1 as GTSNPN and CDR2 as SVGIG (reference sequence). DNA for the CDR3: TGTGCCTGGAGAGGTCAGAATCATCAGCCCCAGCATTTT. It is translated as CAWRGQNHQPQHF.

The chain is built from TRBV10-3 and TRBJ2-1; tentatively, D is TRBD1 or TRBD2 (6 bases each). The V end was cut by 7 bases, the J end by 7 bases, with 11 bases between. The CDR3 has 12 residues. Germline V gives CDR1 ENHRY, CDR2 SYGVKD. The CDR3 sequence is CAINRRGNEQFF. The CDR3 region has the DNA TGTGCCATCAACAGGAGGGGGAATGAGCAGTTCTTC.

In DNA form, the CDR3 reads TGTGCCAGCAGTGAATGGGAGACTATCAACGAGCAGTACTTC. Translation gives CASSEWETINEQYF. This sequence joins TRBV25-1 and TRBJ2-7; possible D gene TRBD2, 5 bases. The V end was cut by 1 base, the J end by 5 bases, with 12 bases between. CDR1 and CDR2 (germline): MGHDK, SYGVNS. This CDR3 has 14 amino acids.

The V and J genes are TRBV11-1 and TRBJ1-3; D unclear. The ends were cut back, 6 bases at V and 0 bases at J, with 12 bases in the middle. This CDR3 has 15 amino acids. CDR1 is SGHAT, CDR2 FQDESV, per germline (reference sequence). The CDR3 spells CASSSTAASGNTIYF. CDR3 DNA: TGTGCCAGCAGTAGTACGGCAGCCTCTGGAAACACCATATATTTT.

The CDR3 nucleotides read TGCAGCGTTGGAGGGGGGGGTGAACAGCCCCAGCATTTT. Protein: CSVGGGGEQPQHF. The V gene is TRBV29-1, the J gene TRBJ1-5; maybe TRBD1 (6 bases). CDR1 is SQVTM, CDR2 ANQGSEA, per germline. Trimming removed 4 bases at V and 7 bases at J, with 14 bases between. The CDR3 spans 13 residues.

The CDR3: CASRLDSTGNTIYF. Written as DNA, the CDR3 is TGTGCCAGCAGGTTGGACAGTACTGGAAACACCATATATTTT. V and J are TRBV2 and TRBJ1-3; tentative D call: TRBD1 (6 bases). V dropped 6 bases and J dropped 2 bases, with 11 bases sitting between them. Per the germline V gene, CDR1 is SNHLY and CDR2 is FYNNEI. CDR3 length equals 14 residues.

The V and J genes are TRBV4-1 and TRBJ2-3; no clear D gene. This CDR3 region has 12 residues. V was pared by 1 base and J by 4 bases, with 3 bases between. The V gene's germline CDR1 is MGHRA and CDR2 YSYEKL. The CDR3: CASSQVADTQYF. In DNA form, the CDR3 reads TGCGCCAGCAGCCAAGTCGCAGATACGCAGTATTTT.

This chain connects TRBV3-1 (or the pseudogene TRBV3-2) to TRBJ2-1; 9 bases line up with TRBD2. The CDR3 extends over 17 amino acids. The germline gives CDR1 LGHDT, CDR2 YNNKEL (reference sequence). The J segment lost 8 bases and the V segment lost 0 bases, leaving 11 bases of the junction unmatched. In DNA, the CDR3 is TGTGCCAGCAGCCAAGATCAGGCGGCTAGCGGGGCTTATGAGCAGTTCTTC. Translating it yields CASSQDQAASGAYEQFF.

In the case of this clone: Other DNA sequences in this sample translate to the same CDR3. The chain combines TRBV12-3 or TRBV12-4 with TRBJ1-2, with a possible D match to TRBD1 (6 bases). This CDR3 contains 12 residues. The germline V and J ends were trimmed by 2 bases and 8 bases, with 9 bases remaining between them. The CDR3 DNA sequence: TGTGCCAGCAGTTTACAGGGGCGAGGCTACACCTTC. This gives the protein CASSLQGRGYTF.